Included here is one T cell receptor beta chain sequence, with context. Its cognate antigen is unknown. A much larger clone lies one base from this, so it may be a read error. This record comes from a study of glioma-infiltrating T cells. Study observations and caveats: Non-neoplastic patients had below-expected tissue-blood divergence, while all gliomas exceeded expectation. Tissue and blood shared very few CDR3 sequences.

Using RNA template, CDR3s of TCR alpha and beta were amplified with iRepertoire arm-PCR. For one-step reverse transcription and amplification, about 85-400 ng of tissue mRNA or PBMC total RNA was used. TCRdb recomputed calls from the multiplex PCR reads with MiXCR, one row per CDR3 protein. This table has some 160,000 distinct CDR3 sequences, around 40% appearing once. The CDR3 is made up of 15 amino acids. With 4 bases removed from V and 4 bases from J, the gap between germline ends came to 14 bases. CDR1 is MGHRA, CDR2 YSYEKL, per germline. The rearrangement uses TRBV4-1 and TRBJ1-5; unclear D gene. Source material: glioma tissue, nonneoplastic brain tissue, or PBMCs (not recorded which). This receptor was obtained from a human donor with low-grade glioma or glioblastoma, undergoing nonglioma brain surgery, or in good health (not recorded which). For the CDR3, the DNA is TGCGCCAGCAGCCGAGAGGGAAAGAGAAATCAGCCCCAGCATTTT. Protein sequence: CASSREGKRNQPQHF.